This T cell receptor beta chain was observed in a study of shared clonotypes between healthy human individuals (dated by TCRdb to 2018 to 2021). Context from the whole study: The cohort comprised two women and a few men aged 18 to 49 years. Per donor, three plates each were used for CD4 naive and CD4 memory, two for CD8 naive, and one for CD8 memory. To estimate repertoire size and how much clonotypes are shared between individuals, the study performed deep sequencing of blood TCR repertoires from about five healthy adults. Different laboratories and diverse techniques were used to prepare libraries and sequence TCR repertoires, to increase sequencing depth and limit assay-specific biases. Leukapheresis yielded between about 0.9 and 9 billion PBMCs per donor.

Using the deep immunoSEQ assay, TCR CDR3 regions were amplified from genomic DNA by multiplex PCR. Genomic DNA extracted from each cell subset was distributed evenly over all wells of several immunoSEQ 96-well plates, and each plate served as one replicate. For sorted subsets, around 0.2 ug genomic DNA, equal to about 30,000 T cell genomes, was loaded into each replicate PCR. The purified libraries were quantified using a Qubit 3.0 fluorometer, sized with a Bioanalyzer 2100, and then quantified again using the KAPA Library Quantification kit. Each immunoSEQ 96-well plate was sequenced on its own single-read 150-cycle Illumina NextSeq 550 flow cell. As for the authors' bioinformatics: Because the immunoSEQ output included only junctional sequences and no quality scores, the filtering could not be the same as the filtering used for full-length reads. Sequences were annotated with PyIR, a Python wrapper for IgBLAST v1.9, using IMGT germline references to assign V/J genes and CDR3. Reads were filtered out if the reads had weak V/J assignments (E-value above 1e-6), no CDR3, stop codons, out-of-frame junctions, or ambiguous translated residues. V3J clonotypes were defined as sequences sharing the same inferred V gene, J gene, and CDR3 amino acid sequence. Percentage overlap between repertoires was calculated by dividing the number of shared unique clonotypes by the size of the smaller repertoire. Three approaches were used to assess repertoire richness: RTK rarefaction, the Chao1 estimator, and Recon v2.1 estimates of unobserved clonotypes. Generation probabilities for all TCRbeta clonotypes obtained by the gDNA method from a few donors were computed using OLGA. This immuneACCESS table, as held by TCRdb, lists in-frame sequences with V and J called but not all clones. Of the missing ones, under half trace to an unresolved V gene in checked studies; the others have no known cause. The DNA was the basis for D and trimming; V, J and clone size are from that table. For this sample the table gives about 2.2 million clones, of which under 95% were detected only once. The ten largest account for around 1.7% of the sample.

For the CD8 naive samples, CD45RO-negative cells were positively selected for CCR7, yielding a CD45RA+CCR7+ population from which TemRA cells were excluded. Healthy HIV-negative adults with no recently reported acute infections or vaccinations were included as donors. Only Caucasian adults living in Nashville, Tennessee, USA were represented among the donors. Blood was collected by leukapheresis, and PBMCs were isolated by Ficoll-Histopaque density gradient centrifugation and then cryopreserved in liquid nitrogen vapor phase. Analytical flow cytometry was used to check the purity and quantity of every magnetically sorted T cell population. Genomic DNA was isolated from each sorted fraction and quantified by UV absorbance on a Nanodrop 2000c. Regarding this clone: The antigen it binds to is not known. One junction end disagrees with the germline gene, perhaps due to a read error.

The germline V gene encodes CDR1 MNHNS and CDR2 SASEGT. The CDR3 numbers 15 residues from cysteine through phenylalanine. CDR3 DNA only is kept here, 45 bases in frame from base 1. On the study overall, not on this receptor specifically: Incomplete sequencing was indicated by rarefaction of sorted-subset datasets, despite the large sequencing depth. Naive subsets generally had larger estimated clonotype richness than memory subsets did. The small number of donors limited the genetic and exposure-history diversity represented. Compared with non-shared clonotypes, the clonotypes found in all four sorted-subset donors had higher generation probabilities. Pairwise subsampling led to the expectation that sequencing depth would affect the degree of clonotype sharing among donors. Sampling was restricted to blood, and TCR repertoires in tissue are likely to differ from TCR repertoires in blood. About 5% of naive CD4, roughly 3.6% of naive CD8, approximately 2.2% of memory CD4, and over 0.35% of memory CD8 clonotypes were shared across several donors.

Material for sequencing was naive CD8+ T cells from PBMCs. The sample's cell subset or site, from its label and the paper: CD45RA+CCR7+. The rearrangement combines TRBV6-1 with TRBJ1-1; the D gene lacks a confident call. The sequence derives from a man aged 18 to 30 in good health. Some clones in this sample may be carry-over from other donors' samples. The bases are TGTGCCAGCAGTGAATCAGCCTCCTGGAACGCTGAAGCTTTCTTT. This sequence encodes CASSESASWNAEAFF.